The 4 T cell receptor beta chains listed next were all sequenced from one sample in a study of cytomegalovirus exposure and HLA in healthy donors (dated by TCRdb to between 2016 and 2019). Libraries were made using the immunoSEQ multiplex PCR assay. Imported from immuneACCESS, the table was reduced by TCRdb to in-frame sequences with V and J called. These copies leave out some clones; in studies compared against another copy, an unresolved V gene accounts for under half, and the cause of the remainder is not known. This sample has 200,000 to 250,000 clones in its table, and around 78% of those were observed once. The ten largest clones represent roughly 6% of the sample. The sequenced sample consisted of PBMCs. These receptor sequences come from a woman aged 18-35 years in good health and CMV-seronegative.

This rearrangement joins TRBV7-7 to TRBJ2-1; 10 bases are shared with TRBD2. The J segment lost 4 bases and the V segment lost 5 bases, leaving 5 bases of the junction unmatched. This CDR3 has 15 amino acids. Germline CDR1 reads SSHAT; CDR2 reads FNYEAQ (reference sequence). In DNA, the CDR3 is TGTGCCAGCAGCCAGGCACTAGCGGGATACAATGAGCAGTTCTTC. Protein product: CASSQALAGYNEQFF.

This clone came up a few times. The chain recombines TRBV5-1 with TRBJ2-2; TRBD1 aligns across 7 bases. The CDR3 covers 15 residues. With V trimmed by 1 base and J by 3 bases, 3 bases remained unmatched. Looked up from germline, CDR1 is SGHRS and CDR2 is YFSETQ. The CDR3 here is CASSLQGVDTGELFF. The DNA of the CDR3 is TGCGCCAGCAGCTTGCAGGGGGTCGACACCGGGGAGCTGTTTTTT.

The V call is TRBV5-1, the J call TRBJ1-1; perhaps TRBD1 as D (6 bases). Germline V gene data show CDR1 as SGHRS and CDR2 as YFSETQ. This CDR3 has 13 residues. Between the trimmed V and J ends, which lost 3 bases and 3 bases, there was a span of 9 bases. In nucleotides, the CDR3 is TGCGCCAGCAGCTCAGGGGAGGACACTGAAGCTTTCTTT. Residues: CASSSGEDTEAFF.

J is TRBJ2-2 and V is TRBV19; 8 nucleotides align to TRBD1. The CDR3 is 16 residues long. The V segment lost 9 bases and the J segment 8 bases; nucleotides outside the gene matches: 17. The V gene's germline CDR1 is LNHDA and CDR2 SQIVND (reference sequence). CDR3: CASLGMRTGKSGELFF. CDR3 coding DNA: TGTGCCAGCCTTGGGATGAGGACAGGGAAATCGGGGGAGCTGTTTTTT.